This entry lists 12 T cell receptor beta chains sequenced from one sample in a study of blood T cell repertoires in COVID-19. Method: immunoSEQ multiplex PCR; TCRdb's copy keeps in-frame clones and lacks some. The sample lists about 97,000 clones, around 87% occurring once. The source material was peripheral blood. These receptors all come from a woman aged 30 to 39 with acute or convalescent COVID-19.

V usage is TRBV7-3 and J usage is TRBJ2-1, with TRBD1 as a possible D gene (7 bases). The germline CDR1 and CDR2 sequences are SGHTA and FQGTGA. Trimming left V 5 bases short and J 7 bases short, with 15 bases between. The CDR3 is 14 residues long. The CDR3 protein is CASSPRGVQNEQFF. CDR3 bases: TGTGCCAGCAGCCCCAGGGGGGTCCAAAATGAGCAGTTCTTC.

The genes are TRBV11-3 and TRBJ1-6; 9 bases fit TRBD1. Per the germline V gene, CDR1 is SGHNT and CDR2 is YENEEA. The CDR3 runs 15 residues. With V trimmed by 5 bases and J by 9 bases, 8 bases remained unmatched. The CDR3 DNA follows: TGTGCCAGCAGCCCAGGGGGACAGGGACGTTCACCCCTCCACTTT. Amino acid sequence: CASSPGGQGRSPLHF.

The chain has TRBV6-5 and TRBJ1-5; D might be TRBD1 (5 bases). The CDR3 totals 14 residues. Looked up from germline, CDR1 is MNHEY and CDR2 is SVGAGI. Trimming removed 10 bases from V and 6 bases from J, with 19 bases in between. CDR3 region: CATRDSVVSQPQHF. CDR3 nucleotides: TGTGCCACTAGAGACAGTGTAGTTAGTCAGCCCCAGCATTTT.

This rearrangement joins TRBV7-2 to TRBJ1-5; D is unclear. Trimming took 2 bases from V and 3 from J, leaving 2 bases between them. The CDR3 consists of 12 residues. Germline V lookup: CDR1 SGHTA, CDR2 FQGNSA. The CDR3 region has the DNA TGTGCCAGCAGCTTATACAATCAGCCCCAGCATTTT. Amino acid sequence: CASSLYNQPQHF.

The genes are TRBV6-4 and TRBJ2-1, with TRBD2 as a possible D gene (6 bases). V was trimmed by 4 bases and J by 7 bases, leaving 14 bases between them. Per germline, CDR1 MRHNA and CDR2 SNTAGT. This CDR3 contains 14 residues. The CDR3 DNA reads TGTGCCAGCAGTGGCAGGGCCGGAGGGAATGAGCAGTTCTTC. Amino acid sequence: CASSGRAGGNEQFF.

The chain uses TRBV7-8 and TRBJ2-7, with 8 bases fitting TRBD1. Germline V gene sequence: CDR1 SGHVS, CDR2 FQNEAQ. The length of the CDR3 is 13 residues. V trimming: 5 bases; J trimming: 6 bases; junction bases outside the gene matches: 6. The CDR3 DNA reads as TGTGCCAGCAGCGAGACAGGGGTCGGCGAGCAGTACTTC. Its protein product is CASSETGVGEQYF.

The chain has TRBV28 and TRBJ1-5, with D unclear. V was clipped by 2 bases and J by 4 bases, with 12 bases between them. CDR3 size: 15 residues. From germline, CDR1 is MDHEN and CDR2 SYDVKM. The DNA for the CDR3 is TGTGCCAGCAGTTTAGGTCAGGTCCTAAATCAGCCCCAGCATTTT. Translation: CASSLGQVLNQPQHF.

The chain employs TRBV11-3 and TRBJ2-1; a weak D match, TRBD1 (6 bases). This CDR3 has 13 amino acids. In germline, CDR1 is SGHNT, CDR2 YENEEA. V was cut by 5 bases and J by 8 bases, with 13 bases left in between. The CDR3 DNA sequence: TGTGCCAGCAGCCCCAATACAGGGTATGAGCAGTTCTTC. It codes for CASSPNTGYEQFF.

The V and J genes are TRBV14 and TRBJ2-1; 12 bases are shared with TRBD2. This CDR3 comprises 16 residues. The V segment lost 3 bases and the J segment 2 bases; nucleotides outside the gene matches: 2. CDR1 SGHDN and CDR2 FVKESK come from the germline V gene. The CDR3 loop reads CASSHLAGGPYNEQFF. The CDR3 nucleotides are TGTGCCAGCAGCCACCTAGCGGGGGGGCCCTACAATGAGCAGTTCTTC.

The V call is TRBV7-8, the J call TRBJ2-4; TRBD2 is a possible D gene (7 bases). Germline V gene lookup returns CDR1 SGHVS and CDR2 FQNEAQ. V was cut by 2 bases and J by 5 bases, with 31 bases left in between. This CDR3 is 21 amino acids long. CDR3 loop: CASSLLRGGPRSLSSENIQYF. CDR3 nucleotides: TGTGCCAGCAGCTTACTTAGGGGGGGCCCCAGATCGCTATCCTCCGAAAACATTCAGTACTTC.

The chain couples TRBV11-3 to TRBJ1-1, with 7 bases matching TRBD1. Germline assignment: CDR1 SGHNT and CDR2 YENEEA. V lost 5 bases, J lost 8 bases, and 8 bases stayed unmatched. The CDR3 is 13 amino acids. The CDR3 coding sequence is TGTGCCAGCAGCCAGGGGGTGGACAGGGAAGCTTTCTTT. Protein product: CASSQGVDREAFF.

The rearrangement uses TRBV6-5 and TRBJ1-1; D not certain. V dropped 4 bases and J dropped 1 base, with 7 bases sitting between them. CDR1 is MNHEY and CDR2 is SVGAGI in the germline V gene. The CDR3 consists of 13 residues. This chain's CDR3 is CASSSPGNTEAFF. The CDR3 region has the DNA TGTGCCAGCAGTTCACCAGGGAACACTGAAGCTTTCTTT.